What follows are 16 T cell receptor beta chains derived from one specimen sequenced in a study of T cells in Graves' hyperthyroidism and ophthalmopathy (dated by TCRdb to between 2019 and 2020). Libraries were built with multiplex PCR. Sequencing was carried out with an Illumina HiSeq 2000. TCR beta CDR3 regions were amplified from RNA transcripts. For the first round of RT-PCR on the TCR CDR3, the HTBI primer set was used together with the Qiagen OneStep RT-PCR kit. TCRdb passed the public sequencing reads through fastp at Q25 and MiXCR, retaining productive beta sequences. Every CDR3 protein is listed once, alongside the most common genes and DNA of its rows. Across this sample there are approximately 600,000 distinct CDR3 sequences, with around 21% seen only once. Together, the top ten hold 30% to 40% of the sample. The sequenced material came from blood. The origin of the receptors is a young man with Graves' ophthalmopathy.

This clonotype was observed at least ten times. The chain combines TRBV7-3 with TRBJ2-7; TRBD1 aligns across 8 bases. The CDR3 runs 13 residues. Looked up from germline, CDR1 is SGHTA and CDR2 is FQGTGA. V lost 2 bases, J lost 6 bases, and 3 bases stayed unmatched. The CDR3 DNA sequence: TGTGCCAGCAGCTTACAGGGGGCAGGCGAGCAGTACTTC. Encoded protein: CASSLQGAGEQYF.

The genes are TRBV19 and TRBJ2-7; the D is unclear. This CDR3 is built from 15 residues. V shed 4 bases and J shed 2 bases, with 15 bases lying between them. Germline V lookup: CDR1 LNHDA, CDR2 SQIVND (reference sequence). The DNA of the CDR3 is TGTGCCAGTAGTACTTTAGACAACGCACCCTACGAGCAGTACTTC. This gives the protein CASSTLDNAPYEQYF.

This clonotype has more than one count but fewer than ten. The chain is built from TRBV2 and TRBJ2-1; TRBD2 matches 12 bases. Germline V gene data show CDR1 as SNHLY and CDR2 as FYNNEI. CDR3 size: 15 residues. Trimming cost V 8 bases and J 5 bases; bases outside gene matches: 7. This chain's CDR3 is CASGASGRENNEQFF. CDR3 bases: TGTGCCAGCGGGGCTAGCGGGAGGGAAAACAATGAGCAGTTCTTC. Supplemented by reference TRBV2 and TRBJ2-1, the full variable domain reads EPEVTQTPSHQVTQMGQEVILRCVPISNHLYFYWYRQILGQKVEFLVSFYNNEISEKSEIFDDQFSVERPDGSNFTLKIRSTKLEDSAMYFCASGASGRENNEQFFGPGTRLTVL.

This clonotype was observed many times. This sequence joins TRBV5-1 and TRBJ1-1, with D possibly being TRBD1 (5 bases). V was clipped by 3 bases and J by 7 bases, with 10 bases between them. Per the germline V gene, CDR1 is SGHRS and CDR2 is YFSETQ. The CDR3 spans 12 residues. CDR3 nucleotide sequence: TGCGCCAGCAGCTCCTTTCAGGGTGAAGCTTTCTTT. It is translated as CASSSFQGEAFF.

Concerning this clonotype: Possible read error: a much larger clone is one base away. The CDR3 nucleotides are TGTGCCACCAGTGATGACAGGGGGGGAAACACTGAAGCTTTCTTT. Amino acids: CATSDDRGGNTEAFF. The chain recombines TRBV24-1 with TRBJ1-1; the match to TRBD1 covers 9 bases. This CDR3 comprises 15 residues. Germline V gene sequence: CDR1 KGHDR, CDR2 SFDVKD. The V gene end was trimmed by 3 bases and the J gene end by 2 bases; junction bases not matched to a gene: 3.

There are many counts of this clonotype. The chain combines TRBV2 with TRBJ2-7, with D unclear. V lost 4 bases, J lost 3 bases, and 7 bases lay in between. The CDR3 totals 12 residues. Germline lookup yields CDR1 SNHLY and CDR2 FYNNEI. CDR3 bases: TGTGCCAGCAGTGCCGACGGCTACGAGCAGTACTTC. This codes for CASSADGYEQYF.

This clonotype turned up a few times. The genes are TRBV6-1 and TRBJ2-7; possible D gene TRBD2, 6 bases. V lost 7 bases and J 3 bases, leaving 10 bases between the germline ends. Germline lookup yields CDR1 MNHNS and CDR2 SASEGT. This CDR3 has 12 amino acids. The CDR3 loop is CASTGGGYEQYF. The CDR3 DNA reads TGTGCCAGCACCGGGGGAGGCTACGAGCAGTACTTC.

This chain uses TRBV20-1 with TRBJ2-4, with 9 bases fitting TRBD1. CDR3 length: 14 residues. V was clipped by 4 bases and J by 8 bases; unmatched bases: 9. Germline CDR1 DFQATT, CDR2 SNEGSKA (reference sequence). The CDR3 nucleotides read TGCAGTGCTAACCTCCCGGGACAGGGACACATTCAGTACTTC. Its protein is CSANLPGQGHIQYF.

This chain connects TRBV7-9 to TRBJ2-1; 15 bases are shared with TRBD2. The germline V gene has CDR1 SEHNR and CDR2 FQNEAQ (reference sequence). V shed 0 bases, J shed 5 bases, and the junction held 8 bases outside the gene matches. The CDR3 covers 19 residues. The CDR3 here is CASSLARTSGRGADNEQFF. The CDR3 DNA reads TGTGCCAGCAGCTTAGCGCGGACTAGCGGGAGGGGAGCGGACAATGAGCAGTTCTTC. Combining the CDR3 with reference TRBV7-9 and TRBJ2-1 gives the whole variable domain DTGVSQNPRHKITKRGQNVTFRCDPISEHNRLYWYRQTLGQGPEFLTYFQNEAQLEKSRLLSDRFSAERPKGSFSTLEIQRTEQGDSAMYLCASSLARTSGRGADNEQFFGPGTRLTVL.

In its sample, this clonotype was seen many times. At one end, the junction sequence differs from germline, possibly due to a read error. The J gene is TRBJ2-7, the V gene TRBV5-1, with 7 bases matching TRBD2. Per the germline V gene, CDR1 is SGHRS and CDR2 is YFSETQ. The CDR3 loop spans 15 amino acids. The CDR3, as DNA: TGTGCCAGCAGCTTAGCGTCGGGAGGATCCTACGAGCAGTACTTC. Its protein product is CASSLASGGSYEQYF.

For the CDR3, the DNA is TGTGCCAGCAGCTCTTCAGAGGCTGCCTACGAGCAGTACTTC. Its protein product is CASSSSEAAYEQYF. The chain has TRBV7-9 and TRBJ2-7; D remains ambiguous. The CDR3 is made up of 14 amino acids. CDR1 is SEHNR and CDR2 is FQNEAQ in the germline V gene (reference sequence). Trimming removed 4 bases from V and 2 bases from J, with 12 bases in between.

This chain connects TRBV25-1 to TRBJ2-2; D is unresolved. V lost 4 bases to trimming and J lost 0 bases, with 9 bases between them. This CDR3 is built from 15 residues. Germline loops: CDR1 MGHDK, CDR2 SYGVNS. The CDR3 loop is CASSGWQTNTGELFF. The DNA for the CDR3 is TGTGCCAGCAGTGGATGGCAGACGAACACCGGGGAGCTGTTTTTT.

This clonotype was seen repeatedly, ten times or more. This chain joins TRBV12-3 or TRBV12-4 and TRBJ1-1; possibly TRBD1 for D (5 bases). The germline V and J ends were trimmed by 4 bases and 1 base, with 25 bases remaining between them. The CDR3 extends over 19 amino acids. DNA of the CDR3: TGTGCCAGCAGTTCAAGATTACGGGGACTTTTCCCTTCGAACACTGAAGCTTTCTTT. Protein product: CASSSRLRGLFPSNTEAFF.

This clonotype was counted many times. The chain carries TRBV7-2 and TRBJ2-5; 7 bases are a match to TRBD2. V shed 7 bases, J shed 5 bases, and the junction held 13 bases outside the gene matches. From germline, CDR1 is SGHTA and CDR2 FQGNSA. The CDR3 spans 15 residues. The CDR3 coding sequence is TGTGCCAGCAACTCGGTGGCGGGGGACGGGGAGACCCAGTACTTC. Protein product: CASNSVAGDGETQYF.

This chain joins TRBV6-1 and TRBJ2-7, with D perhaps assigned TRBD1 or TRBD2 (5 bases each). CDR3 length: 15 amino acids. V was clipped by 2 bases and J by 4 bases, with 15 bases between them. Germline V gene data show CDR1 as MNHNS and CDR2 as SASEGT. In nucleotides, the CDR3 is TGTGCCAGCAGTGAAATCGGGACCAGGGAATACGAGCAGTACTTC. It is translated as CASSEIGTREYEQYF.

This clonotype was picked up many times. This rearrangement joins TRBV28 to TRBJ2-5, with TRBD2 matching over 8 bases. Germline values: CDR1 MDHEN, CDR2 SYDVKM. With V trimmed by 8 bases and J by 0 bases, 14 bases remained unmatched. The CDR3 length is 17 residues. The CDR3 nucleotides read TGTGCCAGCGGGTCCTTCACCGGGACTAGGTACCAAGAGACCCAGTACTTC. Its protein is CASGSFTGTRYQETQYF. Variable domain in full (rest from reference TRBV28 and TRBJ2-5): DVKVTQSSRYLVKRTGEKVFLECVQDMDHENMFWYRQDPGLGLRLIYFSYDVKMKEKGDIPEGYSVSREKKERFSLILESASTNQTSMYLCASGSFTGTRYQETQYFGPGTRLLVL.